This T cell receptor beta chain was sequenced during a study of T cells in Graves' hyperthyroidism and ophthalmopathy. Uncontrolled infection, other autoimmune disease, pregnancy and lactation each barred patients from inclusion. The PBMCs were taken from under 12 ml of fresh peripheral blood. The V gene end was trimmed by 5 bases and the J gene end by 4 bases; junction bases not matched to a gene: 14. The CDR3 consists of 18 residues. The CDR3 regions of TCR beta were amplified from RNA transcripts. The HTBI primer set drove a first-round RT-PCR of the TCR CDR3. TCRdb reanalysed the multiplex PCR reads using MiXCR and keeps one entry per CDR3 protein. The table has roughly 660,000 distinct CDR3 sequences, roughly 17% seen once. This clonotype was counted ten times or more.

This TCR was recovered from a man aged 45 to 65 with Graves' hyperthyroidism. The chain recombines TRBV12-3 or TRBV12-4 with TRBJ2-6, with 7 bases aligning to TRBD1. Material: blood. CDR3 region: CASSRWTGVRRGANVLTF. CDR3 sequence (DNA): TGTGCCAGCAGTCGGTGGACAGGTGTCCGGAGGGGGGCCAACGTCCTGACTTTC.